The following is a T cell receptor beta chain sequence with its context. Its antigen is as yet unknown. The data are from a study of T cells expressing NK-cell markers. General study results and limits: The CD3+CD56-NKG2C+ fraction was also led by these clonotypes in four donors. CD8+ T cells in a handful of donors included dominant NKG2C+ clonotypes at roughly 1.0-7.0%.

TCRdb reanalyzed the 5' RACE reads and collapses them to one entry per CDR3 protein, without DNA. The specimen's table records about 370,000 distinct CDR3 sequences. The CDR3 contains 16 residues. The V gene's germline CDR1 is LNHNV and CDR2 YYDKDF (reference sequence). Source material: blood T cells: a sorted CD56 or NKG2C T cell subset, CD4+ or CD8+ T cells, or bulk PBMC T cells (not recorded which). The chain uses TRBV15 and TRBJ2-2; the D call of TRBD1 rests on TCRdb alone, since no DNA is present to check it. The sequence came from a woman between 50 and 59 years old in good health. The CDR3 sequence is CATSSPGGRNTGELFF.